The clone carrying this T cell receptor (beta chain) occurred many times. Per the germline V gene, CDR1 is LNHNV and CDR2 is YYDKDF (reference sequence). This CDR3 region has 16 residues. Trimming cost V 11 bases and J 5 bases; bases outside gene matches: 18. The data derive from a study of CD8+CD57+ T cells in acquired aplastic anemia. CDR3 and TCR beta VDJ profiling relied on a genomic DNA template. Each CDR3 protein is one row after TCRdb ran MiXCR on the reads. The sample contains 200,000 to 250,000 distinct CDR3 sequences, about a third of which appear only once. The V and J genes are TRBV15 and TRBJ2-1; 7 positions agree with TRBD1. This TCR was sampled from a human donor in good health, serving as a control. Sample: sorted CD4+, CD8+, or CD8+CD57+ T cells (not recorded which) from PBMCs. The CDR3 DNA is TGTGCCTCCTCCCCATTCCAGGGGGAATGGGACAATGAGCAGTTCTTC. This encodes CASSPFQGEWDNEQFF. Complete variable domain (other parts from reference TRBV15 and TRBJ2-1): DAMVIQNPRYQVTQFGKPVTLSCSQTLNHNVMYWYQQKSSQAPKLLFHYYDKDFNNEADTPDNFQSRRPNTSFCFLDIRSPGLGDTAMYLCASSPFQGEWDNEQFFGPGTRLTVL.